The clone carrying this T cell receptor (beta chain) came up a few times. As yet, its antigen is unknown. The source of the sample is a study of T-cell memory formation after mild COVID-19. Study-level results: Some clones that responded were present in memory (sampled pre-infection), which suggests cross-reactive memory joined. Clones shrinking between day 15 and 85 showed a balanced CD4/CD8 split, and those that grew later tilted toward CD4+. Largely, contracting CD4+ clones fell within CM and EM, and contracting CD8+ clones within EMRA.

The germline V gene encodes CDR1 SEHNR and CDR2 FQNEAQ (reference sequence). The length of the CDR3 is 19 residues. Trimming removed 5 bases at V and 3 bases at J, with 27 bases between. Researchers used 5'RACE with constant-segment primers to make TCR alpha and TCR beta cDNA libraries that carry sample barcodes and UMIs. TCRdb analysed the 5' RACE reads with MiXCR anew, one entry per CDR3 protein. The sample shows about 140,000 distinct CDR3 sequences, 14% of them seen only once. The receptor comes from an adult woman who had mild COVID-19 (a few samples of this study predate the infection). Cell type and time point are not known. This chain uses TRBV7-9 with TRBJ2-3; D ambiguous. The material sequenced was PBMCs or a T cell subset sorted from them (not recorded which). As DNA, the CDR3 is TGTGCCAGCAGCCCCGGACGAACCCGCCGAGAGCATTATACAGATACGCAGTATTTT. Residues: CASSPGRTRREHYTDTQYF. Together with reference TRBV7-9 and TRBJ2-3, the CDR3 gives the full variable domain: DTGVSQNPRHKITKRGQNVTFRCDPISEHNRLYWYRQTLGQGPEFLTYFQNEAQLEKSRLLSDRFSAERPKGSFSTLEIQRTEQGDSAMYLCASSPGRTRREHYTDTQYFGPGTRLTVL.